What follows are 22 T cell receptor beta chains derived from one specimen sequenced in a study of T-cell reconstitution after alpha-beta-depleted transplantation in children. These TCRs' antigens remain unknown. Study-level results: Once a year had passed after transplant, T-cell counts and diversity came mostly from newly produced T cells.

Preparation of the TCRbeta library was carried out with unique molecular identifiers. TCRdb fed the PCR reads into MiXCR, producing one record per CDR3 protein. This table holds fewer than 350,000 distinct CDR3 sequences, over 7.5% found once. Sequenced material: peripheral blood, taken 360 days after TCRalphabeta/CD19-depleted stem cell transplant. These receptors were obtained from a female patient aged 2 to 10 who had a stem cell transplant for Fanconi anemia, so the T cells may come from the graft donor.

This clonotype has more than one count but fewer than ten. V and J are TRBV7-8 and TRBJ2-3, with TRBD1 matching over 7 bases. Germline V lookup: CDR1 SGHVS, CDR2 FQNEAQ. The CDR3 runs to 14 residues. Losses at the gene ends were 4 bases for V and 4 bases for J; bases not matched to a gene: 5. CDR3 coding DNA: TGTGCCAGCAGCTCCGGACAGGCCCCAGATACGCAGTATTTT. Translating it yields CASSSGQAPDTQYF. Combining the CDR3 with reference TRBV7-8 and TRBJ2-3 gives the whole variable domain GAGVSQSPRYKVAKRGQDVALRCDPISGHVSLFWYQQALGQGPEFLTYFQNEAQLDKSGLPSDRFFAERPEGSVSTLKIQRTQQEDSAVYLCASSSGQAPDTQYFGPGTRLTVL.

A few counts support this clonotype. The chain has TRBV28 and TRBJ1-2; D is perhaps TRBD1 (5 bases). Germline V lookup: CDR1 MDHEN, CDR2 SYDVKM. Trimming left V 4 bases short and J 6 bases short, with 12 bases between. The CDR3 covers 13 residues. In DNA form, the CDR3 reads TGTGCCAGCAGTTACGGGGCTTCAGATGGCTACACCTTC. Translated: CASSYGASDGYTF.

At least ten counts were recorded for this clonotype. The chain has TRBV3-1 and TRBJ2-3; possible D gene TRBD1, 5 bases. V lost 1 base and J 10 bases, leaving 9 bases between the germline ends. Germline V CDR1 and CDR2: LGHDT, YNNKEL (reference sequence). This CDR3 has 12 amino acids. The CDR3 nucleotides read TGTGCCAGCAGCCAAGTCGACAGTCCGCAGTATTTT. This gives the protein CASSQVDSPQYF.

This clonotype was seen many times. This chain joins TRBV12-3 or TRBV12-4 and TRBJ2-6, with D unclear. V lost 2 bases to trimming and J lost 0 bases, with 5 bases between them. The CDR3 is 15 residues long. CDR3 residues: CASSLRDSGANVLTF. The CDR3 bases are TGTGCCAGCAGTTTAAGGGACTCTGGGGCCAACGTCCTGACTTTC.

This clonotype was counted ten times or more. This chain uses TRBV5-1 with TRBJ2-7, with 7 bases lining up with TRBD1. The CDR3 covers 14 residues. The J segment lost 2 bases and the V segment lost 7 bases, leaving 9 bases of the junction unmatched. Germline values: CDR1 SGHRS, CDR2 YFSETQ. The CDR3 loop is CASGLGQPPYEQYF. Written as DNA, the CDR3 is TGCGCCAGCGGACTGGGACAGCCACCCTACGAGCAGTACTTC. The full variable domain, completed using reference TRBV5-1 and TRBJ2-7, is KAGVTQTPRYLIKTRGQQVTLSCSPISGHRSVSWYQQTPGQGLQFLFEYFSETQRNKGNFPGRFSGRQFSNSRSEMNVSTLELGDSALYLCASGLGQPPYEQYFGPGTRLTVT.

This clonotype was observed at least ten times. The V call is TRBV20-1, the J call TRBJ1-3, with D tentatively TRBD1 (6 bases). The V gene lost 1 base and the J gene lost 0 bases, with 16 bases spanning the gap. The V gene's germline CDR1 is DFQATT and CDR2 SNEGSKA (reference sequence). The CDR3 is made up of 17 amino acids. The CDR3 bases are TGCAGTGCTAGAGCCATCGGGGACACTCTCTCTGGAAACACCATATATTTT. Translation: CSARAIGDTLSGNTIYF.

V is TRBV10-3 and J is TRBJ1-1, with 8 bases that match TRBD1. J was trimmed by 5 bases and V by 3 bases; bases with no gene match: 2. Germline CDR1 is ENHRY and CDR2 is SYGVKD. CDR3 size: 13 residues. CDR3 in amino acids: CAISERTGTEAFF. The CDR3 DNA follows: TGTGCCATCAGTGAAAGGACAGGGACTGAAGCTTTCTTT.

In this sample, this clonotype turned up a few times. This chain uses TRBV13 with TRBJ2-7; D possibly corresponds to TRBD2 (5 bases). The germline V gene has CDR1 PRHDT and CDR2 FYEKMQ (reference sequence). V was shortened by 0 bases and J by 4 bases, with 7 bases between the two germline ends. CDR3 length: 13 amino acids. The CDR3 DNA follows: TGTGCCAGCAGCTTAGGTCGGGGTTACGAGCAGTACTTC. This gives the protein CASSLGRGYEQYF.

As regards this clonotype: One end of the junction varies from germline; a read error may be responsible. This rearrangement joins TRBV11-2 to TRBJ1-2, with TRBD1 identical over 9 bases. The CDR3 consists of 16 residues. CDR1 is SGHAT, CDR2 FQNNGV, per germline. CDR3 sequence (DNA): TGTGCCAGCAGCGCATCACAGGGGGCAAGTAGCTATTGCTACACCTTC. It translates to CASSASQGASSYCYTF. Supplemented by reference TRBV11-2 and TRBJ1-2, the full variable domain reads EAGVAQSPRYKIIEKRQSVAFWCNPISGHATLYWYQQILGQGPKLLIQFQNNGVVDDSQLPKDRFSAERLKGVDSTLKIQPAKLEDSAVYLCASSASQGASSYCYTFGSGTRLTVV.

This clonotype was recorded at least ten times. The chain links TRBV20-1 to TRBJ2-5; the match to TRBD2 covers 11 bases. This CDR3 has 13 residues. CDR1 and CDR2 from the germline V gene are DFQATT and SNEGSKA (reference sequence). Unmatched junction bases numbered 3, after V lost 6 bases and J lost 3 bases. DNA of the CDR3: TGCAGTGCCGGGGGACTAGCGGAAGAGACCCAGTACTTC. Translating it yields CSAGGLAEETQYF.

This clonotype was observed at least ten times. The rearrangement uses TRBV11-2 and TRBJ1-1, with D possibly being TRBD1 (6 bases). V was trimmed by 1 base and J by 5 bases, leaving 17 bases between them. The CDR3 has 16 residues. Germline-derived CDR1 and CDR2 are SGHAT and FQNNGV. This CDR3 is CASSLVVRGGETEAFF. Written as DNA, the CDR3 is TGTGCCAGCAGCTTAGTCGTCAGGGGTGGAGAAACTGAAGCTTTCTTT.

V is TRBV5-1 and J is TRBJ2-1; 15 bases match TRBD2. Trimming removed 4 bases from V and 5 bases from J; junction bases left unmatched: 7. This CDR3 spans 17 amino acids. CDR1 and CDR2 (germline): SGHRS, YFSETQ. CDR3 coding DNA: TGCGCCAGCAGCGCCGGACTAGCGGGAGGGCCCCACAATGAGCAGTTCTTC. Its translation: CASSAGLAGGPHNEQFF.

Of note for this clonotype: A much larger clone is a single base away; this may be a read error. Because the CDR3 is missing its conserved closing phenylalanine or tryptophan, this is likely a read error. CDR3 nucleotides: TGCGCCAGTGGGACAAGTCGTTACAATGAGCAGTTCTCC. This sequence encodes CASGTSRYNEQFS. The gene calls are TRBV10-2 and TRBJ2-1; D may be TRBD1 (6 bases). CDR1 WSHSY and CDR2 SAAADI come from the germline V gene. The CDR3 runs to 13 residues. Trimming took 9 bases from V and 4 from J, leaving 13 bases between them.

The gene calls are TRBV30 and TRBJ2-1, with 8 bases that match TRBD1. V shed 2 bases and J 4 bases; nucleotides not matched to a gene: 1. CDR1 and CDR2 from the germline V gene are GTSNPN and SVGIG (reference sequence). The CDR3 is made up of 13 amino acids. The CDR3 loop reads CAWSWDRYNEQFF. CDR3 DNA sequence: TGTGCCTGGAGTTGGGACAGGTACAATGAGCAGTTCTTC. Full variable domain (outside the CDR3, taken from reference TRBV30 and TRBJ2-1): SQTIHQWPATLVQPVGSPLSLECTVEGTSNPNLYWYRQAAGRGLQLLFYSVGIGQISSEVPQNLSASRPQDRQFILSSKKLLLSDSGFYLCAWSWDRYNEQFFGPGTRLTVL.

This clonotype was detected ten times or more. V gene TRBV28 combines with J gene TRBJ2-7, with 10 nucleotides matching TRBD2. Germline V CDR1 and CDR2: MDHEN, SYDVKM. Unmatched junction bases numbered 6, after V lost 5 bases and J lost 5 bases. The CDR3 extends over 14 amino acids. The CDR3 DNA follows: TGTGCCAGCAGTGCGGGACTAGCGCGGCACGAGCAGTACGTC. It specifies CASSAGLARHEQYV.

This clonotype was observed many times. V is TRBV13 and J is TRBJ2-5; D remains ambiguous. Trimming shortened V by 5 bases and J by 5 bases, and 12 bases separated the two germline ends. The germline V gene has CDR1 PRHDT and CDR2 FYEKMQ (reference sequence). This CDR3 has 13 residues. CDR3 sequence (DNA): TGTGCCAGCAGCCTCGGAATGGACGAGACCCAGTACTTC. It is translated as CASSLGMDETQYF.

This clonotype was seen once. This sequence joins TRBV11-2 and TRBJ2-7, with 9 bases matching TRBD1. CDR1 is SGHAT and CDR2 is FQNNGV in the germline V gene. The length of the CDR3 is 14 residues. The CDR3 spells CASSLLPGTGLYWV. The CDR3 DNA follows: TGTGCCAGCAGCTTATTACCCGGGACAGGGTTATATTGGGTT.

This clonotype was detected many times. The chain couples TRBV10-3 to TRBJ1-2; D unresolved. Trimming left V 6 bases short and J 6 bases short, with 17 bases between. This CDR3 contains 14 residues. Germline V gene sequence: CDR1 ENHRY, CDR2 SYGVKD. CDR3 coding DNA: TGTGCCATCAGCCCTCTCCACGGAGGGAATGGCTACACCTTC. Its translation is CAISPLHGGNGYTF.

This chain links TRBV5-5 with TRBJ2-7; 14 nucleotides agree with TRBD2. The CDR3 contains 16 residues. The V and J ends lost 2 bases and 0 bases, in that order; junction bases with no gene match: 1. Germline CDR1 SGHKS, CDR2 YYEKEE (reference sequence). CDR3 coding DNA: TGTGCCAGCAGCTTCGGGACTAGCGGGGGCTCCTACGAGCAGTACTTC. Its translation is CASSFGTSGGSYEQYF.

The chain couples TRBV9 to TRBJ1-2; D uncertain. This CDR3 is built from 15 residues. Trimming removed 0 bases at V and 3 bases at J, with 12 bases between. Germline CDR1 reads SGDLS; CDR2 reads YYNGEE. The CDR3 here is CASSVAMEDDYGYTF. CDR3 DNA: TGTGCCAGCAGCGTAGCCATGGAGGATGACTATGGCTACACCTTC.

J is TRBJ1-5 and V is TRBV19; D is unresolved. The CDR3 length is 15 residues. Trimming removed 7 bases from V and 2 bases from J, with 15 bases in between. Germline assignment: CDR1 LNHDA and CDR2 SQIVND (reference sequence). The CDR3 DNA sequence: TGTGCCAGTACCCGGGTCGGGAGTCGCAATCAGCCCCAGCATTTT. It encodes CASTRVGSRNQPQHF.

This clonotype appeared a few times. The CDR3 sequence: CATTGWQETQYF. The CDR3, as DNA: TGTGCCACCACAGGGTGGCAAGAGACCCAGTACTTC. This chain uses TRBV28 with TRBJ2-5, with D possibly TRBD1 on 6 matching bases. The CDR3 spans 12 residues. V was pared by 10 bases and J by 2 bases, with 11 bases between. Germline CDR1 and CDR2: MDHEN and SYDVKM.